The present entry profiles one T cell receptor (beta chain) with its context. V lost 9 bases and J lost 6, with 21 bases in between. The V gene's germline CDR1 is MDHEN and CDR2 SYDVKM. The CDR3 covers 15 residues. Method: immunoSEQ multiplex PCR; TCRdb's copy keeps in-frame clones and lacks some. The table records a few hundred thousand clones, around 89% of them present only once. This sample is drawn from a study of blood T cell repertoires in COVID-19. The J gene is TRBJ1-5, the V gene TRBV28; D may be TRBD1 (5 bases). The clonotype was recovered from a man aged 25-45 years with acute or convalescent COVID-19. The sample was peripheral blood. This CDR3 is CASTGGLRLGQPQHF. CDR3 in DNA: TGTGCCAGTACAGGAGGGCTCCGTTTGGGTCAGCCCCAGCATTTT.